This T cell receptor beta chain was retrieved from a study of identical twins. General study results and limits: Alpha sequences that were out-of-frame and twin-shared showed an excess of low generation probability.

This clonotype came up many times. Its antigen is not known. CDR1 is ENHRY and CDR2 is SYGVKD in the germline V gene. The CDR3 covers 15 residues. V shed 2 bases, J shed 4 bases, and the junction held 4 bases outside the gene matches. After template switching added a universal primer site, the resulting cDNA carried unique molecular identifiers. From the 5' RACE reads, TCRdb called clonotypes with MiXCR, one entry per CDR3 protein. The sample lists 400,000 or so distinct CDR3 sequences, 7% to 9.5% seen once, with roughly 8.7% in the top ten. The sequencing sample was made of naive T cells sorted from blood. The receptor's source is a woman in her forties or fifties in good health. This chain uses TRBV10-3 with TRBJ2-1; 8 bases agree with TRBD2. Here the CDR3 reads CAISESGSGYNEQFF. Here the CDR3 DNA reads TGTGCCATCAGTGAGAGCGGGAGCGGGTACAATGAGCAGTTCTTC.